The 14 T cell receptor beta chains in this list originate from one sample, sequenced in a study of blood T cell repertoires in COVID-19 (TCRdb year 2020). The library relied on the immunoSEQ multiplex PCR assay. As stored in TCRdb, this immuneACCESS dataset retains in-frame rearrangements with V and J assigned. A fraction of the clones does not appear; measured against another copy, unresolved V genes explain less than half of the discrepancy, and the remainder lacks a known reason. Across this sample there are tens of thousands of clones, with 65% to 90% seen only once. Around 6% of the sample is taken by the ten largest. Material: peripheral blood. The receptors were sampled from a woman aged 55-69 years with acute or convalescent COVID-19.

This chain connects TRBV9 to TRBJ1-4, with D perhaps matching TRBD1 (5 bases). Trimming pared 2 bases from V and 5 bases from J, leaving 10 bases between. In germline, CDR1 is SGDLS, CDR2 YYNGEE. The CDR3 has 14 residues. The CDR3 nucleotides read TGTGCCAGCAGCGTCGGGACTGCCAATGAAAAACTGTTTTTT. Protein product: CASSVGTANEKLFF.

J is TRBJ2-7 and V is TRBV11-2; the match to TRBD2 covers 8 bases. The CDR3 has 14 amino acids. The ends lost 1 base at V and 2 bases at J; junction bases unmatched: 1. In germline, CDR1 is SGHAT, CDR2 FQNNGV. In DNA form, the CDR3 reads TGTGCCAGCAGCTTAGCGGGGGGGCCCTACGAGCAGTACTTC. Translation: CASSLAGGPYEQYF.

V and J are TRBV4-2 and TRBJ2-1, with TRBD2 matching over 12 bases. In germline, CDR1 is LGHNA, CDR2 YNFKEQ. With 4 bases clipped from V and 7 bases from J, the junction kept 11 bases outside the gene matches. This CDR3 is built from 17 residues. This CDR3 is CASSPPPSGGASNEQFF. CDR3 nucleotide sequence: TGTGCCAGCAGCCCCCCCCCTAGCGGGGGGGCGAGTAATGAGCAGTTCTTC.

J is TRBJ1-5 and V is TRBV5-6; 7 bases align to TRBD1. Germline lookup yields CDR1 SGHDT and CDR2 YYEEEE. After removal of 2 bases from V and 7 bases from J, the junction contained 6 bases not matched to a gene. This CDR3 is 14 amino acids long. The CDR3 sequence: CASSFSGGGQPQHF. DNA of the CDR3: TGTGCCAGCAGCTTCTCAGGGGGAGGACAGCCCCAGCATTTT.

The V and J genes are TRBV5-4 and TRBJ1-3, with 8 positions matching TRBD1. CDR1 is SGHNT, CDR2 YYREEE, per germline (reference sequence). The CDR3 has 14 amino acids. After removal of 4 bases from V and 5 bases from J, the junction contained 5 bases not matched to a gene. CDR3 in DNA: TGTGCCAGCAGCCCCGACAGGGGTAGAAACACCATATATTTT. Amino acids: CASSPDRGRNTIYF.

The V gene is TRBV25-1, the J gene TRBJ2-1; TRBD1 aligns across 12 bases. The V gene's germline CDR1 is MGHDK and CDR2 SYGVNS. V lost 4 bases, J lost 16 bases, and 14 bases stayed unmatched. The CDR3 runs to 15 residues. Written as DNA, the CDR3 is TGTGCCAGCAGTGCCCTAGAGGGACAGGGGGCCCCGCTCTTCTTC. Residues: CASSALEGQGAPLFF. Together with reference TRBV25-1 and TRBJ2-1, the CDR3 gives the full variable domain: EADIYQTPRYLVIGTGKKITLECSQTMGHDKMYWYQQDPGMELHLIHYSYGVNSTEKGDLSSESTVSRIRTEHFPLTLESARPSHTSQYLCASSALEGQGAPLFFGPGTRLTVL.

The chain couples TRBV5-5 to TRBJ2-7, with D possibly TRBD1 on 5 matching bases. Trimming pared 4 bases from V and 3 bases from J, leaving 8 bases between. This CDR3 has 12 amino acids. The V gene's germline CDR1 is SGHKS and CDR2 YYEKEE (reference sequence). CDR3 region: CASSIDSYEQYF. In DNA form, the CDR3 reads TGTGCCAGCAGCATTGACAGCTACGAGCAGTACTTC.

This clone was picked up one time. The chain employs TRBV6-4 and TRBJ2-1; 7 bases are shared with TRBD1. V lost 0 bases to trimming and J lost 2 bases; unmatched junction nucleotides: 1. The CDR3 is made up of 15 amino acids. Germline values: CDR1 MRHNA, CDR2 SNTAGT. CDR3: CASSDSDRTYNEQFF. DNA for the CDR3: TGTGCCAGCAGTGACTCGGACAGGACCTACAATGAGCAGTTCTTC.

This chain connects TRBV7-9 to TRBJ1-1; 9 nucleotides match TRBD1. Germline assignment: CDR1 SEHNR and CDR2 FQNEAQ (reference sequence). Trimming took 11 bases from V and 2 from J; bases not matched to a gene: 6. The CDR3 has 13 residues. In nucleotides, the CDR3 is TGTGCCTCGGGGGGACAGGGAAACACTGAAGCTTTCTTT. Its protein is CASGGQGNTEAFF. The complete variable domain, with remaining parts taken from reference TRBV7-9 and TRBJ1-1, reads DTGVSQNPRHKITKRGQNVTFRCDPISEHNRLYWYRQTLGQGPEFLTYFQNEAQLEKSRLLSDRFSAERPKGSFSTLEIQRTEQGDSAMYLCASGGQGNTEAFFGQGTRLTVV.

This clone was counted once. This chain joins TRBV11-2 and TRBJ1-6; 10 bases agree with TRBD1. The germline V gene encodes CDR1 SGHAT and CDR2 FQNNGV. J was trimmed by 2 bases and V by 6 bases; bases with no gene match: 10. The CDR3 length is 18 residues. The DNA of the CDR3 is TGTGCCAGCAGGCACAGGACAGGGGGGTCCCCCTATAATTCACCCCTCCACTTT. It encodes CASRHRTGGSPYNSPLHF.

This clone appeared once. This chain uses TRBV9 with TRBJ1-3; D possibly corresponds to TRBD1 (5 bases). The CDR3 totals 15 residues. The ends were cut back, 7 bases at V and 2 bases at J, with 16 bases in the middle. Germline CDR1 and CDR2: SGDLS and YYNGEE. CDR3 sequence reads: CASSRPGSPGNTIYF. DNA for the CDR3: TGTGCCAGCTCACGACCAGGGTCACCTGGAAACACCATATATTTT.

The genes are TRBV6-5 and TRBJ1-6; TRBD1 aligns across 7 bases. J was trimmed by 3 bases and V by 6 bases; bases with no gene match: 5. The V gene's germline CDR1 is MNHEY and CDR2 SVGAGI. This CDR3 has 15 amino acids. The CDR3 sequence: CASSRTGNYNSPLHF. Here the CDR3 DNA reads TGTGCCAGCAGCAGGACAGGTAACTATAATTCACCCCTCCACTTT.

The chain joins TRBV19 to TRBJ1-2; TRBD1 might be the D (5 bases). The V gene's germline CDR1 is LNHDA and CDR2 SQIVND (reference sequence). The V end lost 4 bases, the J end lost 5 bases, and 11 bases lay between the germline ends. The CDR3 is 13 residues long. For the CDR3, the DNA is TGTGCCAGTAGTACCGCAGGGAATTATGGCTACACCTTC. The encoded protein is CASSTAGNYGYTF.

J is TRBJ2-3 and V is TRBV11-3, with 8 bases identical to TRBD2. The V and J ends lost 0 bases and 4 bases, in that order; junction bases with no gene match: 6. Germline loops: CDR1 SGHNT, CDR2 YENEEA. The CDR3 consists of 16 residues. CDR3 region: CASSLENQRGSDTQYF. The DNA for the CDR3 is TGTGCCAGCAGCTTAGAAAATCAGCGGGGGTCAGATACGCAGTATTTT.